The 28 T cell receptor beta chains in this list originate from one sample, sequenced in a study of T cell responses to AZD1222 COVID-19 vaccine. Method: immunoSEQ multiplex PCR; TCRdb's copy keeps in-frame clones and lacks some. This sample carries about 72,000 clones, roughly 84% of them seen once, and the ten largest clones take 24%. The source material was peripheral blood, sampled on day 0 of AZD1222 vaccination. The source of these receptors is an adult in good health.

At least ten counts were recorded for this clone. This sequence joins TRBV7-2 and TRBJ1-1; tentative D call: TRBD1 (6 bases). CDR3 size: 14 residues. CDR1 and CDR2 (germline): SGHTA, FQGNSA. Trimming shortened V by 5 bases and J by 4 bases, and 14 bases separated the two germline ends. CDR3 loop: CASSLTGLGTEAFF. Written as DNA, the CDR3 is TGTGCCAGCAGCCTTACAGGGCTAGGCACTGAAGCTTTCTTT.

In this sample, this clone turned up once. The genes are TRBV5-1 and TRBJ2-2; D is uncertain. With 2 bases removed from V and 0 bases from J, the gap between germline ends came to 11 bases. Germline loops: CDR1 SGHRS, CDR2 YFSETQ. The CDR3 has 16 amino acids. CDR3 region: CASSFATGTNTGELFF. The CDR3, as DNA: TGCGCCAGCAGCTTCGCCACGGGTACGAACACCGGGGAGCTGTTTTTT. The complete variable domain, with remaining parts taken from reference TRBV5-1 and TRBJ2-2, reads KAGVTQTPRYLIKTRGQQVTLSCSPISGHRSVSWYQQTPGQGLQFLFEYFSETQRNKGNFPGRFSGRQFSNSRSEMNVSTLELGDSALYLCASSFATGTNTGELFFGEGSRLTVL.

The chain uses TRBV5-1 and TRBJ1-1, with a weak D call TRBD1 (5 bases). CDR1 SGHRS and CDR2 YFSETQ come from the germline V gene. Trimming cost V 4 bases and J 3 bases, with 25 bases left between them. This CDR3 has 18 amino acids. CDR3 DNA sequence: TGCGCCAGCAGCACGGTGGGGGAAGGAGGTACCTTGGACACTGAAGCTTTCTTT. Amino acids: CASSTVGEGGTLDTEAFF.

The V gene is TRBV15, the J gene TRBJ1-5; D gene ambiguous. Trimming cost V 1 base and J 0 bases, with 13 bases left between them. CDR1 is LNHNV, CDR2 YYDKDF, per germline (reference sequence). The CDR3 sequence is 17 residues long. In DNA, the CDR3 is TGTGCCACCAGCAGAGCCCAGGTCGCATATAGCAATCAGCCCCAGCATTTT. Translating it yields CATSRAQVAYSNQPQHF. The complete variable domain, with remaining parts taken from reference TRBV15 and TRBJ1-5, reads DAMVIQNPRYQVTQFGKPVTLSCSQTLNHNVMYWYQQKSSQAPKLLFHYYDKDFNNEADTPDNFQSRRPNTSFCFLDIRSPGLGDTAMYLCATSRAQVAYSNQPQHFGDGTRLSIL.

The rearrangement joins TRBV9 to TRBJ1-1; D possibly corresponds to TRBD1 (6 bases). Germline V gene sequence: CDR1 SGDLS, CDR2 YYNGEE. The length of the CDR3 is 14 residues. Trimming removed 0 bases from V and 6 bases from J, with 12 bases in between. In DNA form, the CDR3 reads TGTGCCAGCAGCGTAGAGGGGGTAGGCGCTGAAGCTTTCTTT. It encodes CASSVEGVGAEAFF.

This chain connects TRBV6-5 to TRBJ2-2; no clear D. The ends were cut back, 7 bases at V and 7 bases at J, with 16 bases in the middle. The germline CDR1 and CDR2 sequences are MNHEY and SVGAGI. The CDR3 spans 14 residues. The CDR3 here is CASIRSDPGGELFF. CDR3 sequence (DNA): TGTGCCAGCATTAGGTCAGATCCTGGCGGGGAGCTGTTTTTT.

J is TRBJ1-5 and V is TRBV19; no firm D call. Trimming removed 4 bases from V and 0 bases from J, with 7 bases in between. Germline V gene sequence: CDR1 LNHDA, CDR2 SQIVND (reference sequence). The CDR3 is made up of 14 amino acids. CDR3 in DNA: TGTGCCAGTAGTAATTTGTATAGCAATCAGCCCCAGCATTTT. This encodes CASSNLYSNQPQHF.

The genes are TRBV29-1 and TRBJ2-7; D is uncertain. Per germline, CDR1 SQVTM and CDR2 ANQGSEA. V was shortened by 0 bases and J by 2 bases, with 2 bases between the two germline ends. The CDR3 consists of 11 residues. CDR3 sequence: CSVEDAYEQYF. The CDR3 DNA reads TGCAGCGTTGAAGATGCCTACGAGCAGTACTTC.

The genes are TRBV10-3 and TRBJ1-1; D gene unclear. Germline lookup yields CDR1 ENHRY and CDR2 SYGVKD. Trimming took 1 base from V and 1 from J, leaving 19 bases between them. CDR3 size: 18 residues. The CDR3 bases are TGTGCCATCAGTGAGTTTCAAGGAGCTCCTGCTCAGAACACTGAAGCTTTCTTT. It encodes CAISEFQGAPAQNTEAFF.

The chain is built from TRBV15 and TRBJ1-4, with 8 positions matching TRBD1. The J segment lost 8 bases and the V segment lost 1 base, leaving 18 bases of the junction unmatched. This CDR3 contains 19 residues. Germline V CDR1 and CDR2: LNHNV, YYDKDF (reference sequence). The CDR3 loop is CATSRATGTGATFREKLFF. CDR3 nucleotides: TGTGCCACCAGCAGAGCAACAGGGACAGGCGCAACGTTCCGAGAAAAACTGTTTTTT.

V is TRBV9 and J is TRBJ2-2, with TRBD2 identical over 7 bases. Looked up from germline, CDR1 is SGDLS and CDR2 is YYNGEE. V dropped 7 bases and J dropped 5; count of bases not matched to a gene: 2. The length of the CDR3 is 12 residues. The CDR3 spells CASGGETGELFF. DNA for the CDR3: TGTGCCAGCGGGGGGGAGACCGGGGAGCTGTTTTTT.

The gene calls are TRBV20-1 and TRBJ1-1; no reliable D call. Trimming removed 3 bases from V and 1 base from J, with 3 bases in between. CDR1 and CDR2 from the germline V gene are DFQATT and SNEGSKA (reference sequence). The CDR3 runs 11 residues. The CDR3, as DNA: TGCAGTGCTAGGGAGAACACTGAAGCTTTCTTT. Protein sequence: CSARENTEAFF.

This chain links TRBV6-4 with TRBJ2-3, with TRBD2 identical over 9 bases. Germline loops: CDR1 MRHNA, CDR2 SNTAGT. The CDR3 has 16 residues. Unmatched junction bases numbered 5, after V lost 2 bases and J lost 2 bases. The CDR3 nucleotides read TGTGCCAGCAGTGACCAGCGGGGGGTCAACACAGATACGCAGTATTTT. It is translated as CASSDQRGVNTDTQYF.

This chain joins TRBV5-1 and TRBJ2-1; possible D gene TRBD1, 7 bases. V was shortened by 4 bases and J by 2 bases, with 13 bases between the two germline ends. Germline-derived CDR1 and CDR2 are SGHRS and YFSETQ. The CDR3 length is 15 residues. The CDR3 sequence is CASSPGGGAYNEQFF. In DNA form, the CDR3 reads TGCGCCAGCAGCCCTGGAGGGGGCGCCTACAATGAGCAGTTCTTC.

The table lists this clone with a few counts. The V gene is TRBV7-2, the J gene TRBJ2-7; TRBD1 matches 9 bases. J gave up 8 bases and V 6 bases, and 14 bases lay outside the gene matches. Germline V gene lookup returns CDR1 SGHTA and CDR2 FQGNSA. The CDR3 contains 15 residues. As DNA, the CDR3 is TGTGCCAGCAGTTCCTATTCGGGACAGGGTTCACAGCAGTACTTC. This codes for CASSSYSGQGSQQYF.

The chain is built from TRBV7-2 and TRBJ1-4; tentative D call: TRBD1 (5 bases). Trimming removed 5 bases from V and 4 bases from J, with 11 bases in between. The CDR3 has 14 residues. The germline CDR1 and CDR2 sequences are SGHTA and FQGNSA. The CDR3 coding sequence is TGTGCCAGCAGCCTGGGACGGATTAATGAAAAACTGTTTTTT. Amino acids: CASSLGRINEKLFF. Drawing the rest from reference TRBV7-2 and TRBJ1-4, the complete variable domain is GAGVSQSPSNKVTEKGKDVELRCDPISGHTALYWYRQSLGQGLEFLIYFQGNSAPDKSGLPSDRFSAERTGGSVSTLTIQRTQQEDSAVYLCASSLGRINEKLFFGSGTQLSVL.

This clone was seen a single time. The J gene is TRBJ1-2, the V gene TRBV2, with 7 positions matching TRBD1. This CDR3 spans 12 amino acids. Per germline, CDR1 SNHLY and CDR2 FYNNEI. With 7 bases clipped from V and 4 bases from J, the junction kept 3 bases outside the gene matches. The DNA for the CDR3 is TGTGCCAGCACCCGGGACAGCTATGGCTACACCTTC. This translates into CASTRDSYGYTF.

V and J are TRBV13 and TRBJ1-1, with 8 positions matching TRBD1. CDR3 length equals 16 residues. Germline V CDR1 and CDR2: PRHDT, FYEKMQ (reference sequence). The J segment lost 4 bases and the V segment lost 2 bases, leaving 9 bases of the junction unmatched. For the CDR3, the DNA is TGTGCCAGCAGCTTATGGGCCCTCGACAGGGGCACTGAAGCTTTCTTT. Translated: CASSLWALDRGTEAFF.

V is TRBV6-6 and J is TRBJ1-2, with D possibly being TRBD1 (6 bases). CDR1 is MNHNY and CDR2 is SVGAGI in the germline V gene (reference sequence). V was pared by 3 bases and J by 4 bases, with 15 bases between. The CDR3 covers 15 residues. Here the CDR3 reads CASSYPKQGPYGYTF. For the CDR3, the DNA is TGTGCCAGCAGTTATCCTAAACAGGGCCCCTATGGCTACACCTTC.

The chain carries TRBV28 and TRBJ1-5; D unclear. V was cut by 7 bases and J by 4 bases, with 8 bases left in between. The germline gives CDR1 MDHEN, CDR2 SYDVKM. This CDR3 is built from 12 residues. In nucleotides, the CDR3 is TGTGCCAGCACCCTCCCTAATCAGCCCCAGCATTTT. Protein sequence: CASTLPNQPQHF.

This chain links TRBV25-1 with TRBJ1-5; D not certain. The V end lost 8 bases, the J end lost 2 bases, and 7 bases lay between the germline ends. Germline V gene lookup returns CDR1 MGHDK and CDR2 SYGVNS. There are 12 residues in the CDR3. CDR3 sequence: CASQRGNQPQHF. As DNA, the CDR3 is TGTGCCAGCCAACGAGGCAATCAGCCCCAGCATTTT.

Written as DNA, the CDR3 is TGCGCCAGCAGCCCCGGGGGCCTGGGAAACACCATATATTTT. Protein: CASSPGGLGNTIYF. The V call is TRBV5-1, the J call TRBJ1-3; a weak D match, TRBD1 (6 bases). Per the germline V gene, CDR1 is SGHRS and CDR2 is YFSETQ. This CDR3 region has 14 residues. V was cut by 4 bases and J by 4 bases, with 12 bases left in between.

This clone came up once. CDR3 amino acids: CASSLESSYNSPLHF. The CDR3 DNA follows: TGCGCCAGCAGCTTGGAAAGCTCCTATAATTCACCCCTCCACTTT. The J gene is TRBJ1-6, the V gene TRBV5-1; no reliable D call. This CDR3 has 15 residues. Trimming removed 0 bases from V and 0 bases from J, with 4 bases in between. Germline assignment: CDR1 SGHRS and CDR2 YFSETQ.

The chain has TRBV27 and TRBJ1-2; no clear D gene. V lost 5 bases, J lost 2 bases, and 12 bases lay in between. The CDR3 loop spans 14 amino acids. Per germline, CDR1 MNHEY and CDR2 SMNVEV (reference sequence). The CDR3 bases are TGTGCCAGCAGTCCGTCGACCCAAAACTATGGCTACACCTTC. It is translated as CASSPSTQNYGYTF.

The V gene is TRBV30, the J gene TRBJ2-7; 8 bases align to TRBD1. Germline V gene sequence: CDR1 GTSNPN, CDR2 SVGIG (reference sequence). The CDR3 loop spans 14 amino acids. With 3 bases clipped from V and 7 bases from J, the junction kept 11 bases outside the gene matches. The chain's CDR3 is CAWSGQGIRMEQYF. CDR3 nucleotide sequence: TGTGCCTGGAGCGGACAGGGAATCAGGATGGAGCAGTACTTC. The full variable domain, rest sourced from reference TRBV30 and TRBJ2-7, is SQTIHQWPATLVQPVGSPLSLECTVEGTSNPNLYWYRQAAGRGLQLLFYSVGIGQISSEVPQNLSASRPQDRQFILSSKKLLLSDSGFYLCAWSGQGIRMEQYFGPGTRLTVT.

The chain has TRBV5-6 and TRBJ2-7; D is perhaps TRBD1 or TRBD2 (5 bases each). CDR1 SGHDT and CDR2 YYEEEE come from the germline V gene. CDR3 length: 13 residues. The germline V and J ends were trimmed by 3 bases and 6 bases, with 13 bases remaining between them. CDR3 in DNA: TGTGCCAGCAGCTACGGGACCGACCGCGAGCAGTACTTC. Translating gives CASSYGTDREQYF.

The chain recombines TRBV6-5 with TRBJ2-7; no firm D call. Deletions cut 7 bases from V and 2 bases from J, with 18 bases between. The CDR3 loop spans 15 amino acids. CDR1 and CDR2 (germline): MNHEY, SVGAGI. In DNA form, the CDR3 reads TGTGCCAGCACTTCCGGGCCCTTTGAAACCTACGAGCAGTACTTC. Protein product: CASTSGPFETYEQYF.

The chain employs TRBV5-1 and TRBJ1-2, with D possibly being TRBD1 (5 bases). CDR3 length: 16 amino acids. Germline V CDR1 and CDR2: SGHRS, YFSETQ. The V gene lost 4 bases and the J gene lost 1 base, with 17 bases spanning the gap. CDR3 in DNA: TGCGCCAGCAGCCTGGGGGGAGCCCAAGATAACTATGGCTACACCTTC. Amino acid sequence: CASSLGGAQDNYGYTF.